Listed here are 22 T cell receptor beta chains from one sample, sequenced in a study of shared clonotypes between healthy human individuals. Clones were sequenced by immunoSEQ multiplex PCR, and TCRdb holds only the in-frame ones, with some missing. The table shows about 600,000 clones, with approximately 97% occurring only once. Sequencing was performed on naive CD4+ T cells sorted from blood. Subset: CD45RA+ positively selected. Receptor source: a woman in her twenties or thirties in good health.

The chain carries TRBV7-2 and TRBJ2-7; no definite D call. Germline assignment: CDR1 SGHTA and CDR2 FQGNSA. The CDR3 contains 13 residues. Trimming took off 4 bases at V and 6 bases at J, with 13 bases between the two ends. CDR3 loop: CASSSPDLSEQYF. The CDR3 DNA reads TGTGCCAGCAGCTCCCCCGACCTGTCCGAGCAGTACTTC.

The chain is built from TRBV15 and TRBJ2-1; the D gene could be TRBD1 or TRBD2 (5 bases each). Trimming stripped 0 bases from V and 1 base from J, with 7 bases between. The V gene's germline CDR1 is LNHNV and CDR2 YYDKDF (reference sequence). This CDR3 is 15 amino acids long. The chain's CDR3 is CATSRDGGSYNEQFF. CDR3 nucleotide sequence: TGTGCCACCAGCAGAGATGGGGGTTCCTACAATGAGCAGTTCTTC.

The chain employs TRBV6-1 and TRBJ2-6; D unresolved. There are 17 residues in the CDR3. V was pared by 3 bases and J by 0 bases, with 12 bases between. Germline V CDR1 and CDR2: MNHNS, SASEGT. CDR3 in DNA: TGTGCCAGCAGTGACGGCAGATACAGCTCTGGGGCCAACGTCCTGACTTTC. Its protein product is CASSDGRYSSGANVLTF.

V usage is TRBV6-5 and J usage is TRBJ2-5, with 10 bases identical to TRBD1. Germline V gene sequence: CDR1 MNHEY, CDR2 SVGAGI. CDR3 size: 16 residues. The V and J ends lost 2 bases and 5 bases, in that order; junction bases with no gene match: 8. CDR3 loop: CASSYGTGAVGETQYF. The CDR3 DNA reads TGTGCCAGCAGTTACGGGACAGGGGCGGTTGGTGAGACCCAGTACTTC.

This chain links TRBV5-6 with TRBJ1-6; perhaps TRBD1 as D (5 bases). This CDR3 spans 16 amino acids. Germline V gene data show CDR1 as SGHDT and CDR2 as YYEEEE. Trimming took 4 bases from V and 5 from J, leaving 16 bases between them. The CDR3 sequence is CASSRWGGLDNSPLHF. The CDR3 DNA follows: TGTGCCAGCAGCCGCTGGGGCGGACTCGATAATTCACCCCTCCACTTT.

This chain uses TRBV28 with TRBJ2-7; D may be TRBD1 (6 bases). Germline V gene lookup returns CDR1 MDHEN and CDR2 SYDVKM. The V end was cut by 6 bases, the J end by 2 bases, with 11 bases between. This CDR3 contains 13 residues. As DNA, the CDR3 is TGTGCCAGCAGGACGGACAGTGCCTACGAGCAGTACTTC. It translates to CASRTDSAYEQYF.

This sequence joins TRBV7-2 and TRBJ2-7, with a tentative D call TRBD2 (6 bases). The CDR3 runs to 16 residues. V shed 1 base and J shed 2 bases, with 15 bases lying between them. Germline V gene data show CDR1 as SGHTA and CDR2 as FQGNSA. CDR3 sequence: CASSLDLKRATYEQYF. Here the CDR3 DNA reads TGTGCCAGCAGCTTAGATCTCAAGCGGGCCACCTACGAGCAGTACTTC.

CDR3 bases: TGTGCCACGCGACGAGAGATAAACACTGAAGCTTTCTTT. As protein: CATRREINTEAFF. The rearrangement links TRBV6-5 to TRBJ1-1; D uncertain. There are 13 residues in the CDR3. Trimming took off 10 bases at V and 2 bases at J, with 14 bases between the two ends. Germline CDR1 and CDR2: MNHEY and SVGAGI.

The CDR3 reads CASRVGLEYYEQYF. CDR3 nucleotides: TGTGCCAGCAGGGTCGGACTAGAGTACTACGAGCAGTACTTC. The chain uses TRBV11-2 and TRBJ2-7; 7 bases agree with TRBD2. CDR3 length: 14 amino acids. Germline-derived CDR1 and CDR2 are SGHAT and FQNNGV. The trim removed 6 bases at V and 3 bases at J, leaving 8 bases unmatched.

The rearrangement links TRBV7-7 to TRBJ2-1, with 7 bases identical to TRBD2. This CDR3 is built from 16 residues. CDR1 SSHAT and CDR2 FNYEAQ come from the germline V gene (reference sequence). V trimming: 5 bases; J trimming: 4 bases; junction bases outside the gene matches: 11. The CDR3 DNA is TGTGCCAGCAGCGCTGGATCGGGAGGTGGTTACAATGAGCAGTTCTTC. Amino acids: CASSAGSGGGYNEQFF. The whole variable domain, filled in from reference TRBV7-7 and TRBJ2-1, reads GAGVSQSPRYKVTKRGQDVTLRCDPISSHATLYWYQQALGQGPEFLTYFNYEAQPDKSGLPSDRFSAERPEGSISTLTIQRTEQRDSAMYRCASSAGSGGGYNEQFFGPGTRLTVL.

The chain links TRBV5-8 to TRBJ2-1, with 9 bases lining up with TRBD2. With 6 bases clipped from V and 8 bases from J, the junction kept 12 bases outside the gene matches. The CDR3 contains 15 residues. CDR1 is SGHTS and CDR2 is YDEGEE in the germline V gene. CDR3 sequence (DNA): TGTGCCAGCAATAGCGGGGGCCGACAGACAGATGAGCAGTTCTTC. This codes for CASNSGGRQTDEQFF. The whole variable domain, remainder taken from reference TRBV5-8 and TRBJ2-1, is EAGVTQSPTHLIKTRGQQATLRCSPISGHTSVYWYQQALGLGLQFLLWYDEGEERNRGNFPPRFSGRQFPNYSSELNVNALELEDSALYLCASNSGGRQTDEQFFGPGTRLTVL.

This chain links TRBV11-2 with TRBJ1-2, with D possibly matching TRBD1 (5 bases). The CDR3 extends over 14 amino acids. Germline lookup yields CDR1 SGHAT and CDR2 FQNNGV. With 5 bases removed from V and 4 bases from J, the gap between germline ends came to 14 bases. CDR3 in amino acids: CASSPIRESYGYTF. As DNA, the CDR3 is TGTGCCAGCAGCCCCATCAGGGAGAGCTATGGCTACACCTTC.

The rearrangement uses TRBV5-1 and TRBJ2-2; perhaps D is TRBD1 or TRBD2 (6 bases each). This CDR3 is 17 amino acids long. The V gene's germline CDR1 is SGHRS and CDR2 YFSETQ. V shed 4 bases and J shed 3 bases, with 19 bases lying between them. CDR3 bases: TGCGCCAGCAGCCCGGTCGGTGGAGGGGGAGACACCGGGGAGCTGTTTTTT. Its protein is CASSPVGGGGDTGELFF.

The chain uses TRBV6-6 and TRBJ2-7, with 7 nucleotides matching TRBD1. CDR1 and CDR2 (germline): MNHNY, SVGAGI (reference sequence). The CDR3 loop spans 14 amino acids. Trimming at V came to 5 bases and at J to 3 bases, leaving 7 bases not matched to a gene. CDR3 sequence (DNA): TGTGCCAGCAGTCCTCCGGGACAGAGCTACGAGCAGTACTTC. Its translation is CASSPPGQSYEQYF.

The chain has TRBV27 and TRBJ1-6; D may be TRBD1 (5 bases). Germline V lookup: CDR1 MNHEY, CDR2 SMNVEV (reference sequence). The ends were cut back, 4 bases at V and 15 bases at J, with 22 bases in the middle. This CDR3 region has 15 residues. CDR3 nucleotide sequence: TGTGCCAGCAGTTCGCAGGCGCCCGGGTGGACATTCCTCCACTTT. It codes for CASSSQAPGWTFLHF.

The V call is TRBV2, the J call TRBJ2-5; 13 nucleotides match TRBD2. Per the germline V gene, CDR1 is SNHLY and CDR2 is FYNNEI. This CDR3 comprises 16 residues. Trimming cost V 6 bases and J 5 bases; bases outside gene matches: 9. CDR3 sequence reads: CASSARLAGGGETQYF. The CDR3 region has the DNA TGTGCCAGCAGCGCGAGACTAGCGGGAGGAGGGGAGACCCAGTACTTC.

V usage is TRBV19 and J usage is TRBJ2-3; D call uncertain. V was trimmed by 4 bases and J by 4 bases, leaving 9 bases between them. This CDR3 is 13 amino acids long. Germline CDR1 and CDR2: LNHDA and SQIVND (reference sequence). CDR3 DNA: TGTGCCAGTAGTAACGCCCTCCCAGATACGCAGTATTTT. Translation gives CASSNALPDTQYF.

The V call is TRBV28, the J call TRBJ1-5; D possibly corresponds to TRBD1 (6 bases). There are 16 residues in the CDR3. The V end was cut by 7 bases, the J end by 4 bases, with 20 bases between. Germline CDR1 MDHEN, CDR2 SYDVKM. The DNA of the CDR3 is TGTGCCAGCACCAAAGGGGGGTTAGAGGGGAATCAGCCCCAGCATTTT. Its protein product is CASTKGGLEGNQPQHF.

The V and J genes are TRBV5-1 and TRBJ1-1; possibly TRBD1 for D (6 bases). The V and J ends lost 5 bases and 1 base respectively, with 15 bases between them. The CDR3 sequence is 15 residues long. Germline CDR1 reads SGHRS; CDR2 reads YFSETQ. The CDR3 spells CASSYMTGANTEAFF. The DNA of the CDR3 is TGCGCCAGCAGTTATATGACAGGCGCGAACACTGAAGCTTTCTTT.

This rearrangement joins TRBV27 to TRBJ2-1, with D possibly matching TRBD1 (5 bases). The CDR3 loop spans 11 amino acids. V was trimmed by 5 bases and J by 9 bases, leaving 8 bases between them. CDR1 MNHEY and CDR2 SMNVEV come from the germline V gene (reference sequence). In nucleotides, the CDR3 is TGTGCCAGCAGTGAAAGGGGTGAGCAGTTCTTC. It encodes CASSERGEQFF.

The chain recombines TRBV6-5 with TRBJ2-1; D is unclear. The V gene lost 6 bases and the J gene lost 9 bases, with 15 bases spanning the gap. CDR1 is MNHEY and CDR2 is SVGAGI in the germline V gene. CDR3 length: 13 residues. The CDR3 sequence is CASRTGSSIEQFF. Written as DNA, the CDR3 is TGTGCCAGCAGGACCGGATCTAGTATTGAGCAGTTCTTC.

The rearrangement uses TRBV10-2 and TRBJ2-3; the match to TRBD2 covers 11 bases. CDR1 is WSHSY, CDR2 SAAADI, per germline. With 0 bases clipped from V and 5 bases from J, the junction kept 4 bases outside the gene matches. This CDR3 contains 16 residues. The CDR3 region is CASSESSGRARDTQYF. The CDR3 DNA is TGCGCCAGCAGTGAGTCTAGCGGGAGGGCAAGAGATACGCAGTATTTT.